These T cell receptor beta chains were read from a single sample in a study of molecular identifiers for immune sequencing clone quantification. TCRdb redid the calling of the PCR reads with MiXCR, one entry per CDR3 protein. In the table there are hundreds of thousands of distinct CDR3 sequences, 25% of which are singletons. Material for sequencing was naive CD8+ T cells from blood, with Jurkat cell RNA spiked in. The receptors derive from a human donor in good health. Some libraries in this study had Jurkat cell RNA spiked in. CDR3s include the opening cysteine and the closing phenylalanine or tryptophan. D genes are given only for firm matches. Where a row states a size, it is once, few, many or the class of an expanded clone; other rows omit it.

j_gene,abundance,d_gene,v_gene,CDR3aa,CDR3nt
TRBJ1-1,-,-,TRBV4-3,CASSWGGGGTEAFF,TGCGCCAGCAGCTGGGGGGGCGGGGGCACTGAAGCTTTCTTT
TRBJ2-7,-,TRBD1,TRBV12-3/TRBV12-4,CASRDGQGQAYEQYF,TGTGCCAGCAGAGACGGACAGGGACAAGCCTACGAGCAGTACTTC
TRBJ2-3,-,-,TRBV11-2,CASSYVVTDTQYF,TGTGCCAGCAGCTACGTGGTCACAGATACGCAGTATTTT
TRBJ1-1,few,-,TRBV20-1,CSASRTTEAFF,TGCAGTGCTAGCCGGACCACTGAAGCTTTCTTT
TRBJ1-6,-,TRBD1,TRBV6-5,CASSLGQGLRSPLHF,TGTGCCAGCAGCTTAGGACAGGGGTTACGTTCACCCCTCCACTTT
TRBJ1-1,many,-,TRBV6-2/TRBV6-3,CAPRTEGTEAFF,TGTGCCCCTAGGACGGAGGGCACTGAAGCTTTCTTT
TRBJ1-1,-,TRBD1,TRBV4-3,CASSQDLKGAITGTEAFF,TGCGCCAGCAGCCAAGATTTGAAGGGGGCAATTACGGGCACTGAAGCTTTCTTT
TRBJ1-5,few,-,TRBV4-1,CASSQFPPTGGSQPQHF,TGCGCCAGCAGCCAGTTCCCCCCGACAGGCGGTAGTCAGCCCCAGCATTTT
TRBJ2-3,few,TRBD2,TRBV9,CASSVGGSVYADTQYF,TGTGCCAGCAGCGTGGGCGGGAGTGTTTACGCAGATACGCAGTATTTT
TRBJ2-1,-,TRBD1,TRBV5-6,CASSLALGTGVFNEQFF,TGTGCCAGCAGCTTGGCCCTAGGGACAGGGGTTTTCAATGAGCAGTTCTTC
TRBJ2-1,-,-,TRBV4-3,CASSQERSPFRNEQFF,TGCGCCAGCAGCCAAGAGCGAAGCCCATTTCGCAATGAGCAGTTCTTC
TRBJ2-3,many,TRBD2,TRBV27,CASSFSGRGSDTQYF,TGTGCCAGCAGTTTCAGCGGGAGAGGGTCAGATACGCAGTATTTT
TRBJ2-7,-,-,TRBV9,CASSVGGSGSYEQYF,TGTGCCAGCAGCGTAGGTGGTAGCGGCTCCTACGAGCAGTACTTC
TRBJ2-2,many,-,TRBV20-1,CSASQGWTGELFF,TGCAGTGCTAGCCAGGGATGGACCGGGGAGCTGTTTTTT
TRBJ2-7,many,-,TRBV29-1,CSVEVGGGHEQYF,TGCAGCGTTGAGGTGGGGGGGGGCCACGAGCAGTACTTC
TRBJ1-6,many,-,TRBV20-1,CSANSDPPLHF,TGCAGTGCTAATTCGGATCCACCCCTCCACTTT
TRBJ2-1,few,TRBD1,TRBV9,CASSVVAGGRDEQFF,TGTGCCAGCAGCGTAGTGGCAGGGGGCAGGGATGAGCAGTTCTTC
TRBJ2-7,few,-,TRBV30,CAWRERGAYEQYF,TGTGCCTGGAGGGAGAGGGGAGCGTACGAGCAGTACTTC
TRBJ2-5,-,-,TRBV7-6,CAGSLRVVETQYF,TGTGCCGGCAGCCTAAGGGTAGTAGAGACCCAGTACTTC
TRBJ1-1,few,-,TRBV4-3,CASSQDRGLYTEAFF,TGCGCCAGCAGCCAAGACCGGGGGCTCTACACTGAAGCTTTCTTT
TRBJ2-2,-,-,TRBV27,CASSEQDGGGELFF,TGTGCCAGCAGCGAACAAGATGGGGGCGGGGAGCTGTTTTTT
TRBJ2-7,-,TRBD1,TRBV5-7,CASSFWDRGYEQYF,TGTGCCAGCAGCTTTTGGGACAGGGGTTACGAGCAGTACTTC
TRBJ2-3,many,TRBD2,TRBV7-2,CASSPLGGGTTDTQYF,TGTGCCAGCAGCCCCTTGGGGGGGGGTACGACAGATACGCAGTATTTT
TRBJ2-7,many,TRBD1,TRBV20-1,CSASETGGYYEQYF,TGCAGTGCTAGCGAGACAGGGGGGTACTACGAGCAGTACTTC
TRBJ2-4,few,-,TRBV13,CASSFADSKNIQYF,TGTGCCAGCAGTTTTGCGGACAGCAAAAACATTCAGTACTTC
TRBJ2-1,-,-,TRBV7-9,CASSLGGNYNEQFF,TGTGCCAGCAGCTTAGGAGGGAACTACAATGAGCAGTTCTTC
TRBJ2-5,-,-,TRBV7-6,CASSLAQWETQYF,TGTGCCAGCAGCTTAGCTCAGTGGGAGACCCAGTACTTC
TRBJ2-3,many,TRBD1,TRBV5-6,CASSLADRADTQYF,TGTGCCAGCAGCTTGGCAGACAGGGCAGATACGCAGTATTTT
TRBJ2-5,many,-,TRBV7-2,CASNPAASGYQETQYF,TGTGCCAGCAACCCCGCCGCAAGCGGATACCAAGAGACCCAGTACTTC
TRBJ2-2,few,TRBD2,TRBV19,CASSTGLAGGRYTGELFF,TGTGCCAGTAGTACGGGACTAGCGGGGGGGCGGTACACCGGGGAGCTGTTTTTT
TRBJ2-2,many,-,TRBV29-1,CSVVGTNTGELFF,TGCAGCGTTGTGGGCACCAACACCGGGGAGCTGTTTTTT
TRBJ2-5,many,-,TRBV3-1,CATKAARQETQYF,TGTGCCACCAAAGCGGCCCGGCAAGAGACCCAGTACTTC
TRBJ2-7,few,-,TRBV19,CASGQGSDEQYF,TGTGCCAGCGGCCAGGGGTCCGACGAGCAGTACTTC
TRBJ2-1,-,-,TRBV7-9,CATDSGLGVPYNEQFF,TGTGCCACCGATTCGGGGTTAGGGGTTCCCTACAATGAGCAGTTCTTC
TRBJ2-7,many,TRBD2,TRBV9,CASSGQPGLAGEEQYF,TGTGCCAGCAGCGGGCAACCGGGACTAGCGGGGGAAGAGCAGTACTTC
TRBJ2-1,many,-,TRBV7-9,CASSLVSEQFF,TGTGCCAGCAGCTTAGTTTCTGAGCAGTTCTTC
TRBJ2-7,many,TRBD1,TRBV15,CATSTPGQGFEQYF,TGTGCCACCAGCACACCGGGACAGGGCTTCGAGCAGTACTTC
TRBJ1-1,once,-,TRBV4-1,CASSPGAGMDTEAFF,TGCGCCAGCAGCCCCGGGGCAGGTATGGACACTGAAGCTTTCTTT
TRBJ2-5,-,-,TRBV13,CASSPAGGDRGGETQYF,TGTGCCAGCAGCCCAGCCGGCGGAGACCGTGGTGGCGAGACCCAGTACTTC
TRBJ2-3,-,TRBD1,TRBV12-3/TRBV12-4,CASSLPVTGIDTQYF,TGTGCCAGCAGCCTACCTGTGACAGGGATAGATACGCAGTATTTT
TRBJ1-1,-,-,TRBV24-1,CATSDPPPGLMNTEAFF,TGTGCCACCAGTGACCCCCCCCCAGGGCTAATGAACACTGAAGCTTTCTTT
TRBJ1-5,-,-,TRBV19,CASSIGHQPQHF,TGTGCCAGTAGTATAGGTCATCAGCCCCAGCATTTT
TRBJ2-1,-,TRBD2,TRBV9,CASSERLAGDPYNEQFF,TGTGCCAGCAGCGAGAGACTAGCGGGAGATCCCTACAATGAGCAGTTCTTC
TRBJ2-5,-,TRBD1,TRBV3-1,CACSQDAQGRGETQYF,TGTGCCTGCAGCCAAGACGCACAGGGGCGCGGGGAGACCCAGTACTTC
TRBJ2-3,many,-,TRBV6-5,CASSYSRRGADTQYF,TGTGCCAGCAGTTACTCGAGACGCGGCGCAGATACGCAGTATTTT
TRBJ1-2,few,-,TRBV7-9,CASSLAPGDFNYGYTF,TGTGCCAGCAGCTTAGCGCCGGGAGACTTTAACTATGGCTACACCTTC
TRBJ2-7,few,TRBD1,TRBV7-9,CASSSGQAEQYF,TGTGCCAGCAGTTCCGGACAGGCTGAGCAGTACTTC
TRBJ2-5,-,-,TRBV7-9,CASSLVLTKGETQYF,TGTGCCAGCAGCTTAGTTCTGACAAAGGGTGAGACCCAGTACTTC
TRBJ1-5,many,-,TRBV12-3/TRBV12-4,CASSFVSNRPQHF,TGTGCCAGCAGTTTTGTATCTAACAGGCCCCAGCATTTT
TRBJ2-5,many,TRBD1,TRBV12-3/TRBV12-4,CATQTPSGTGSQETQYF,TGTGCCACCCAGACACCATCCGGGACAGGATCTCAAGAGACCCAGTACTTC
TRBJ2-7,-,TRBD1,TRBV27,CASSYVQGALSEQYF,TGTGCCAGCAGTTACGTTCAGGGGGCGCTCAGCGAGCAGTACTTC
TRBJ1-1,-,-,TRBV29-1,CSGGGGLNTEAFF,TGCAGCGGTGGTGGGGGCTTGAACACTGAAGCTTTCTTT
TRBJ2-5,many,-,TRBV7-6,CASSRTEAQETQYF,TGTGCCAGCAGCCGTACGGAGGCACAAGAGACCCAGTACTTC
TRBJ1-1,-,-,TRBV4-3,CASSQSVGGMNTEAFF,TGCGCCAGCAGCCAATCGGTAGGGGGAATGAACACTGAAGCTTTCTTT
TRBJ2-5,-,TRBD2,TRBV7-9,CASSPAPGTSGATTRETQYF,TGTGCCAGCAGCCCAGCCCCCGGGACTAGCGGGGCCACGACCAGGGAGACCCAGTACTTC